A single T cell receptor (beta chain) is shown here with its context. What it binds is unknown. Only one base separates this from a far larger clonotype, so it likely reflects a read error. The table came from immunoSEQ multiplex PCR; TCRdb's copy has only in-frame clones and leaves some out. The sample records about half a million clones, over 75% being singletons. This entry belongs to a study of shared clonotypes between healthy human individuals. The CDR3 is 14 amino acids. CDR1 and CDR2 (germline): PRHDT, FYEKMQ (reference sequence). Trimming cost V 4 bases and J 2 bases, with 12 bases left between them. Every contributor of samples was a Caucasian grown-up residing in Nashville, Tennessee. Study findings and constraints: Sampling covered blood only; tissue repertoires likely differ.

The chain is built from TRBV13 and TRBJ2-7, with D perhaps matching TRBD1 (5 bases). What was sequenced was PBMCs. This sequence originates from a woman aged 35 to 49 in good health. Some clones in this sample may be carry-over from other donors' samples. The CDR3 DNA is TGTGCCAGCAGCTCGACAGCGTCCCCCTACGAGCAGTACTTC. It encodes CASSSTASPYEQYF.